This T cell receptor beta chain was sequenced during a study of vaccination effects on CD4 cells after COVID-19. Study in general: Two doses of BNT162b2 or mRNA-1273 vaccine were administered to participants.

Assay used: immunoSEQ multiplex PCR; TCRdb lists only in-frame clones, some missing. The repertoire holds about 27,000 clones, 75% to 80% seen once, with 15% to 20% in the top ten. A few counts support this clone. What it binds is not known. The ViraFEST assay expanded antigen-specific CD4+ T cells with viral peptide pools before sequencing. The culture ran for roughly 10 days before CD4+ T cells were isolated. Infection with SARS-CoV-2 occurred in the person between March and December 2020, and PCR confirmed it. Half of the medium was exchanged for IL-2 medium on both days 3 and 7. Study findings and constraints: Late post-vaccination samples showed marked contraction of infection- and vaccine-induced clones. Spike-reactive clones detected post-vaccine in convalescents consisted mainly of new vaccine-induced clones.

The V and J ends lost 1 base and 0 bases respectively, with 7 bases between them. CDR3 size: 15 residues. Germline CDR1 SGHDT, CDR2 YYEEEE. The sequencing used CD4+ T cells from PBMCs cultured with HCoV-NL63 spike peptides, collected before COVID-19 vaccination. The TCR originated in a human donor who had a prior SARS-CoV-2 infection. This chain uses TRBV5-6 with TRBJ1-4; tentatively, D is TRBD1 (5 bases). The CDR3 DNA is TGTGCCAGCAGCTTGTGGGACCCAACTAATGAAAAACTGTTTTTT. It codes for CASSLWDPTNEKLFF. Full variable domain (missing parts from reference TRBV5-6 and TRBJ1-4): DAGVTQSPTHLIKTRGQQVTLRCSPKSGHDTVSWYQQALGQGPQFIFQYYEEEERQRGNFPDRFSGHQFPNYSSELNVNALLLGDSALYLCASSLWDPTNEKLFFGSGTQLSVL.